This T cell receptor (beta chain) appears in the sequencing data of a study of blood T cell repertoires in COVID-19. TCRdb keeps only in-frame clones here, not all; method: immunoSEQ multiplex PCR. The table includes 250,000 to 350,000 clones, roughly nine tenths detected once. The V and J ends lost 4 bases and 2 bases, in that order; junction bases with no gene match: 2. The CDR3 covers 13 residues. Germline values: CDR1 MNHEY, CDR2 SMNVEV (reference sequence). A few counts support this clone. This CDR3 is also generated by other DNA sequences in the sample. V and J are TRBV27 and TRBJ2-7; 7 nucleotides line up with TRBD1. This receptor was identified in a man younger than 30 who had recovered from COVID-19. Sequenced sample: peripheral blood. CDR3 bases: TGTGCCAGCAGTTACGGGACAGCCTACGAGCAGTACTTC. Translation gives CASSYGTAYEQYF.